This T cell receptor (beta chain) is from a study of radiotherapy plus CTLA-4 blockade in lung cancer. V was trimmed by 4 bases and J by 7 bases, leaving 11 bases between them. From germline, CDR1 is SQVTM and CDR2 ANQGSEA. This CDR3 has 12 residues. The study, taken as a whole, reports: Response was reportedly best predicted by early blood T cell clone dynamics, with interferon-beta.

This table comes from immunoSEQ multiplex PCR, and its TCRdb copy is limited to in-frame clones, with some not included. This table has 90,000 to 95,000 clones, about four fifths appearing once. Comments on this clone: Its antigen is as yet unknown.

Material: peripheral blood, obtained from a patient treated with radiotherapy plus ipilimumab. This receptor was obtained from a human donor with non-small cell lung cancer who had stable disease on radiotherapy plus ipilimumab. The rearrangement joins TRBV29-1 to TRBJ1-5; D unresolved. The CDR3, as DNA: TGCAGCGTTGCGGATCCAAAGCAGCCCCAGCATTTT. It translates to CSVADPKQPQHF. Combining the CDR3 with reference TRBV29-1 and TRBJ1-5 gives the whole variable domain SAVISQKPSRDICQRGTSLTIQCQVDSQVTMMFWYRQQPGQSLTLIATANQGSEATYESGFVIDKFPISRPNLTFSTLTVSNMSPEDSSIYLCSVADPKQPQHFGDGTRLSIL.